This T cell receptor beta chain was retrieved from a study of shared clonotypes between healthy human individuals. The CDR3 runs to 15 residues. Germline CDR1 and CDR2: LNHDA and SQIVND (reference sequence). Between the trimmed V and J ends, which lost 2 bases and 7 bases, there was a span of 16 bases. Repertoires were generated with immunoSEQ multiplex PCR, while TCRdb's copy carries only in-frame clones and drops some. The sample carries hundreds of thousands of clones, around 78% recorded once. Input material: memory CD4+ T cells sorted from blood. The subset here: CD45RA-negative fraction. The chain has TRBV19 and TRBJ2-3; the D gene is possibly TRBD2 (5 bases). The sequence derives from a woman in her 30s in good health. In DNA, the CDR3 is TGTGCCAGTAGTATACGGTGGGAGAGAACTTATACGCAGTATTTT. Its protein is CASSIRWERTYTQYF.